These 6 T cell receptor beta chains originate from one sample sequenced in a study of T-cell memory formation after mild COVID-19. TCRdb re-called the 5' RACE reads with MiXCR, one entry per CDR3 protein. The table has about half a million distinct CDR3 sequences, about 20% seen once. The sequenced sample was PBMCs or a T cell subset sorted from them (not recorded which). These receptor sequences come from an adult woman who had mild COVID-19 (a few samples of this study predate the infection). Cell type and time point are not known.

The V call is TRBV15, the J call TRBJ2-3; D is unclear. Germline lookup yields CDR1 LNHNV and CDR2 YYDKDF (reference sequence). CDR3 length equals 14 residues. V lost 1 base to trimming and J lost 2 bases, with 7 bases between them. CDR3 nucleotides: TGTGCCACCAGCAGAGCCCGGTTCACAGATACGCAGTATTTT. It encodes CATSRARFTDTQYF.

The chain carries TRBV7-2 and TRBJ1-3; D is ambiguous. This CDR3 comprises 14 residues. V was trimmed by 2 bases and J by 3 bases, leaving 8 bases between them. From germline, CDR1 is SGHTA and CDR2 FQGNSA. CDR3 loop: CASSLHGVGNTIYF. The CDR3 nucleotides are TGTGCCAGCAGCTTACACGGGGTTGGAAACACCATATATTTT.

This clonotype was observed a handful of times. V is TRBV19 and J is TRBJ1-5; TRBD1 might be the D (5 bases). Germline values: CDR1 LNHDA, CDR2 SQIVND (reference sequence). V was clipped by 7 bases and J by 5 bases, with 9 bases between them. The CDR3 runs to 12 residues. The CDR3 loop is CASTLGDQPQHF. The DNA for the CDR3 is TGTGCCAGTACCCTAGGGGATCAGCCCCAGCATTTT.

This clonotype showed up many times. The chain carries TRBV4-2 and TRBJ2-1, with unresolved D. Germline lookup yields CDR1 LGHNA and CDR2 YNFKEQ. The CDR3 is 15 amino acids. V was trimmed by 0 bases and J by 1 base, leaving 7 bases between them. The DNA for the CDR3 is TGTGCCAGCAGCCAAGAGTGGGGTTCCTACAATGAGCAGTTCTTC. Translation gives CASSQEWGSYNEQFF.

This clonotype was recorded a few times. The CDR3 is CSVTSRRDTQYF. The CDR3, as DNA: TGCAGTGTGACTAGCCGGCGAGATACGCAGTATTTT. The chain recombines TRBV20-1 with TRBJ2-3, with TRBD2 identical over 7 bases. Germline loops: CDR1 DFQATT, CDR2 SNEGSKA (reference sequence). The CDR3 loop spans 12 amino acids. Trimming at V came to 7 bases and at J to 5 bases, leaving 6 bases not matched to a gene.

The V and J genes are TRBV20-1 and TRBJ2-7; 11 bases match TRBD1. Germline-derived CDR1 and CDR2 are DFQATT and SNEGSKA (reference sequence). CDR3 length: 13 amino acids. With 6 bases clipped from V and 0 bases from J, the junction kept 1 base outside the gene matches. CDR3 loop: CSAGTGGSYEQYF. The CDR3 region has the DNA TGCAGTGCGGGGACAGGGGGCTCCTACGAGCAGTACTTC.